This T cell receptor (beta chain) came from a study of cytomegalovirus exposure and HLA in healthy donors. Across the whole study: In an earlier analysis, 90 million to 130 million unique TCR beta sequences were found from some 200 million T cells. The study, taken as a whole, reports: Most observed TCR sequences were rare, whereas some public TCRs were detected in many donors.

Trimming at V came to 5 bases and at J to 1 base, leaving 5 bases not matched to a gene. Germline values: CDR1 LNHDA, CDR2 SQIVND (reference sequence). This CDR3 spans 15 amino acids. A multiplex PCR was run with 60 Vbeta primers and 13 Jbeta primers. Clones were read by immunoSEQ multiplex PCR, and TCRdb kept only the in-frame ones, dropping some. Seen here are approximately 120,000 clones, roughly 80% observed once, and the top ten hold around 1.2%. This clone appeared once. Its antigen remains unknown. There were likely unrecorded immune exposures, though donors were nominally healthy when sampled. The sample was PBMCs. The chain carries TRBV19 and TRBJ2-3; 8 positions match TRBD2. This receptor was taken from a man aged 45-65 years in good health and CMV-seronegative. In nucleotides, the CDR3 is TGTGCCAGTAGTGAACTAGCGGCGGGCACAGATACGCAGTATTTT. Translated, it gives CASSELAAGTDTQYF. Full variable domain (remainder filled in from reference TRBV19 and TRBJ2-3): DGGITQSPKYLFRKEGQNVTLSCEQNLNHDAMYWYRQDPGQGLRLIYYSQIVNDFQKGDIAEGYSVSREKKESFPLTVTSAQKNPTAFYLCASSELAAGTDTQYFGPGTRLTVL.